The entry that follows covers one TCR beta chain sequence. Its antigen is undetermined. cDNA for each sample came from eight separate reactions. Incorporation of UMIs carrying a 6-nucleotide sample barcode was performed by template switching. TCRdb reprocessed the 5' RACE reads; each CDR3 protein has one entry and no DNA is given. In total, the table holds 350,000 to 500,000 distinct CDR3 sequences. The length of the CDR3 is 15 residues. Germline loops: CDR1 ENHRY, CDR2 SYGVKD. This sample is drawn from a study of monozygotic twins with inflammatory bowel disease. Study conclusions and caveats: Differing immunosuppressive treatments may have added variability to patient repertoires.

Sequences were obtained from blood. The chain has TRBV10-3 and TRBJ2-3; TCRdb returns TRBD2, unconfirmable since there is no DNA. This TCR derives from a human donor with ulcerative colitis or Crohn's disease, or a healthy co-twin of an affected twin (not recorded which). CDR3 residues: CAISDGGASTDTQYF.